The rows below give T cell receptor beta chains drawn from one sample of a study of blood T cell repertoires in COVID-19. Sequencing used immunoSEQ multiplex PCR; TCRdb keeps in-frame clones, though not all of them. The top ten hold roughly 7.3% of the sample, which has approximately 300,000 clones, approximately 90% seen once. The sequenced material came from peripheral blood. The receptors derive from a woman aged 25 to 39 with COVID-19, enrolled during active disease. The CDR3 runs from the conserved cysteine through the conserved F or W. D genes are given only for firm matches. Only part of the rows carry a size: once, few, many, or a class if the clone is expanded.

cdr3_nt	cdr3_aa	clone_size	j_call	v_call	d_call
TGTGCCAGCAGCACTACCGGGACAGAGATAATTTATGGCTACACCTTC	CASSTTGTEIIYGYTF	NA	TRBJ1-2	TRBV28	TRBD1
TGCGCCAGCAGGGCCGGGACAGGGGTTCAAGAGACCCAGTACTTC	CASRAGTGVQETQYF	NA	TRBJ2-5	TRBV5-1	TRBD1
TGTGCCAGCAGCCAAGTGGGGACTAGCGGGATCGGCGGGGAGCTGTTTTTT	CASSQVGTSGIGGELFF	NA	TRBJ2-2	TRBV3-1/TRBV3-2	TRBD2
TGCGCCAGCAGCTTGGAACTAGCGGGGGTCACAGATACGCAGTATTTT	CASSLELAGVTDTQYF	NA	TRBJ2-3	TRBV5-1	TRBD2
TGTGCCTGGACCGGGACAGGGAATCAGCCCCAGCATTTT	CAWTGTGNQPQHF	NA	TRBJ1-5	TRBV30	TRBD1
TGTGCCAGCAAGCAGGGAGGTTCACCCCTCCACTTT	CASKQGGSPLHF	NA	TRBJ1-6	TRBV28	NA
TGTGCCAGCAGTTACGCGGGACCGGGGGGAACTGAAGCTTTCTTT	CASSYAGPGGTEAFF	NA	TRBJ1-1	TRBV6-5	NA
TGTGCCAGCAGTGCTTCGCGGCGAGTAACCAATACGCAGTATTTT	CASSASRRVTNTQYF	NA	TRBJ2-3	TRBV2	NA
TGTGCCAGCAGTTACCCCAAGGGAGGGAGTGATGGCTACACCTTC	CASSYPKGGSDGYTF	NA	TRBJ1-2	TRBV6-6	NA
TGTGCCAGTAGGACAATCGATGGCTACACCTTC	CASRTIDGYTF	NA	TRBJ1-2	TRBV19	NA
TGTGCCAGCAGCGATCTGCGGGAGTTGAATCAGCCCCAGCATTTT	CASSDLRELNQPQHF	NA	TRBJ1-5	TRBV5-5	NA
TGTGCCAGCAGCTTAGGGCGGGAGCAGTACTTC	CASSLGREQYF	many	TRBJ2-7	TRBV7-6	NA
TGTGCCAGCAGCGACAGGGAAACAGATACGCAGTATTTT	CASSDRETDTQYF	NA	TRBJ2-3	TRBV7-9	TRBD1
TGTGCCAGTAGAGGGAGGACGGACACCGGGGAGCTGTTTTTT	CASRGRTDTGELFF	NA	TRBJ2-2	TRBV19	NA
TGTGCCTGGTCAAGCGGTATTGGCTACACCTTC	CAWSSGIGYTF	NA	TRBJ1-2	TRBV30	NA
TGTGCCAGCAGTGACCGGCAGGGGGCCTACGAGCAGTACTTC	CASSDRQGAYEQYF	NA	TRBJ2-7	TRBV6-1	TRBD1
TGTGCCAGCAGTACTGTGAGGCTAGCGGGACGCGAGCAGTACTTC	CASSTVRLAGREQYF	NA	TRBJ2-7	TRBV28	TRBD2
TGTGCCAGCAGCTGGAGTCCTAAAGGGAACACTGAAGCTTTCTTT	CASSWSPKGNTEAFF	NA	TRBJ1-1	TRBV5-6	NA
TGTGCCAGCAGTTCAGGGGTTGACGAGCAGTACTTC	CASSSGVDEQYF	NA	TRBJ2-7	TRBV27	NA
TGTGCCAGCAGCGCACGAGGGTCCAAAAACATTCAGTACTTC	CASSARGSKNIQYF	NA	TRBJ2-4	TRBV3-1/TRBV3-2	NA
TGCGCCAGCAGTCGAAGCGGGAGCTACGAGCAGTACTTC	CASSRSGSYEQYF	NA	TRBJ2-7	TRBV5-1	TRBD2
TGTGCCTGGAAACGGAGCGGCCGAGGCACCGGGGAGCTGTTTTTT	CAWKRSGRGTGELFF	NA	TRBJ2-2	TRBV30	NA
TGTGCCAGCAGCTTAGCCGCGGGAGCGGACTTCCTAGACACCGGGGAGCTGTTTTTT	CASSLAAGADFLDTGELFF	NA	TRBJ2-2	TRBV7-9	TRBD2
TGTGCCACCAGTGAAGGGTCGGGACAGACTAATGAAAAACTGTTTTTT	CATSEGSGQTNEKLFF	NA	TRBJ1-4	TRBV24-1	TRBD1
TGTGCCAGTAGTATTGACAGGAGGCTTGACAATGAGCAGTTCTTC	CASSIDRRLDNEQFF	few	TRBJ2-1	TRBV19	NA
TGTGCCAGCAGCCCACAGGGGGCCAAGAATGAAAAACTGTTTTTT	CASSPQGAKNEKLFF	NA	TRBJ1-4	TRBV7-9	TRBD1
TGCGCCAGCAGCCAAGTAGCACTAGCGGGAGGGTTAGCGAACACCGGGGAGCTGTTTTTT	CASSQVALAGGLANTGELFF	NA	TRBJ2-2	TRBV4-3	TRBD2
TGTGCCAGCAGCTTAACACAGGGCAACTATGGCTACACCTTC	CASSLTQGNYGYTF	NA	TRBJ1-2	TRBV7-9	NA
TGCGCCAGCAGCCAACCTTCACGACAGGGCTGGAACACTGAAGCTTTCTTT	CASSQPSRQGWNTEAFF	NA	TRBJ1-1	TRBV4-1	TRBD1
TGTGCCAGCAGTTTTCACACCGGGAAACCTCGCGAGCAGTACTTC	CASSFHTGKPREQYF	NA	TRBJ2-7	TRBV6-5	NA
TGTGCCAGCAGCTTAAATCCGGGAAACACCGGGGAGCTGTTTTTT	CASSLNPGNTGELFF	NA	TRBJ2-2	TRBV7-6	NA
TGTGCCAGCAGCTTCCAGGGATGGGACGGGGAGCTGTTTTTT	CASSFQGWDGELFF	NA	TRBJ2-2	TRBV7-3	NA
TGTGCCAGTAGTCCTGGACATCTCAATCAGCCCCAGCATTTT	CASSPGHLNQPQHF	NA	TRBJ1-5	TRBV19	NA
TGTGCCACCAGCAGAGCCGGACAGGGGGAGGCCTTTGCAACTAATGAAAAACTGTTTTTT	CATSRAGQGEAFATNEKLFF	NA	TRBJ1-4	TRBV15	TRBD1
TGTGCCAGCAGCTCGGGACTAGCGGTTTACAATGAGCAGTTCTTC	CASSSGLAVYNEQFF	once	TRBJ2-1	TRBV7-3	TRBD2
TGTGCCAGCAGTGAATTGGTAGCGAGATCCTACGAGCAGTACTTC	CASSELVARSYEQYF	NA	TRBJ2-7	TRBV2	NA
TGCGCCAGCAGCCTACCAGGGGTCTACGAGCAGTACTTC	CASSLPGVYEQYF	NA	TRBJ2-7	TRBV5-1	NA
TGTGCCAGCAGCCGACCCGGGACAGGGGGCGATACGCAGTATTTT	CASSRPGTGGDTQYF	NA	TRBJ2-3	TRBV6-5	TRBD1
TGTGCCATCAGTGAGTCACAGGGGGCTGGCCAGCCCCAGCATTTT	CAISESQGAGQPQHF	NA	TRBJ1-5	TRBV10-3	TRBD1
TGTGCCATCAGTCCCCGGGACAGAGGGGGCTACACCTTC	CAISPRDRGGYTF	NA	TRBJ1-2	TRBV10-3	TRBD1
TGTGCCAGCAGTCGGCCCAGCGGTAGCTCCTACAATGAGCAGTTCTTC	CASSRPSGSSYNEQFF	NA	TRBJ2-1	TRBV2	NA
TGCGCCAGCAGCCAATTAGAGGGGGCGCGAAACTATGGCTACACCTTC	CASSQLEGARNYGYTF	NA	TRBJ1-2	TRBV4-3	TRBD1
TGCGCCAGCAGCCAAGCCACCACAGGGAAAGAAAAACTGTTTTTT	CASSQATTGKEKLFF	NA	TRBJ1-4	TRBV4-1	NA
TGCGCCAGCAGCGTGTACCCTCAGGGAAACACTGAAGCTTTCTTT	CASSVYPQGNTEAFF	NA	TRBJ1-1	TRBV5-1	NA
TGTGCCAGCAGCCCCCTCGCAGGGGCCTATGGCTACACCTTC	CASSPLAGAYGYTF	once	TRBJ1-2	TRBV14	NA
TGTGCCAGCAGTTCAGGAGGGAACAATGAGCAGTTCTTC	CASSSGGNNEQFF	NA	TRBJ2-1	TRBV12-3/TRBV12-4	NA
TGTGCCAGCAGACCGGGACACATGAACACTGAAGCTTTCTTT	CASRPGHMNTEAFF	NA	TRBJ1-1	TRBV7-9	NA
TGTGCCACCAAGGCGGGCTACGAGCAGTACTTC	CATKAGYEQYF	NA	TRBJ2-7	TRBV10-3	NA
TGTGCCAGCAGCTTGCGGGAGAGGGAGACCCAGTACTTC	CASSLRERETQYF	NA	TRBJ2-5	TRBV5-4	NA